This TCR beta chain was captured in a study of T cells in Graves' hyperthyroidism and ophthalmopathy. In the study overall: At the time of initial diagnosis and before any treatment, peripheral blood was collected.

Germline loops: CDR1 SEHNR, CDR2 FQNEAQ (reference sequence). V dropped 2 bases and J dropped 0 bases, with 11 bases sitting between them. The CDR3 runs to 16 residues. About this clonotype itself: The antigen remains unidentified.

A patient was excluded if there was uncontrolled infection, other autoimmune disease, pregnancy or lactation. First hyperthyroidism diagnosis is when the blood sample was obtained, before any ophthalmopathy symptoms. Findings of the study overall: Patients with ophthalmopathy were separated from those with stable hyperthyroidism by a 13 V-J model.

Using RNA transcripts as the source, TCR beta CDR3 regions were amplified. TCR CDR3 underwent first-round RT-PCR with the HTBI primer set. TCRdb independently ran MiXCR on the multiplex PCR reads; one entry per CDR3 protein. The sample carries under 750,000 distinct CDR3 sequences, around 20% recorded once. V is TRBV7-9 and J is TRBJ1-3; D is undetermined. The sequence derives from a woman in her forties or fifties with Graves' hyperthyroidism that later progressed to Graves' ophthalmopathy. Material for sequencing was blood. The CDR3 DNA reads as TGTGCCAGCAGCTTAACCCAGACTTACTCTGGAAACACCATATATTTT. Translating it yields CASSLTQTYSGNTIYF.